One sample yielded the 18 T cell receptor beta chains listed below, sequenced in a study of identical twins. TCRdb re-called the 5' RACE reads with MiXCR, one entry per CDR3 protein. The sample carries 550,000 to 700,000 distinct CDR3 sequences, less than 25% recorded once. This sample also appeared in a second study, on T cells expressing NK-cell markers.

The specimen sequenced was PBMCs. These receptors were obtained from a woman aged 18-29 years in good health.

In its sample, this clonotype was seen many times. The CDR3 DNA reads as TGTGCCAGCAGTCAATTAAATTCCCCAGATACGCAGTATTTT. Protein sequence: CASSQLNSPDTQYF. V gene TRBV12-3 or TRBV12-4 combines with J gene TRBJ2-3; D is undetermined. CDR3 size: 14 residues. V gave up 5 bases and J gave up 4 bases, with 13 bases separating them.

The gene calls are TRBV7-8 and TRBJ2-7, with D tentatively TRBD1 (6 bases). Germline V CDR1 and CDR2: SGHVS, FQNEAQ. The V end was cut by 5 bases, the J end by 4 bases, with 18 bases between. The CDR3 length is 15 residues. CDR3 in DNA: TGTGCCAGCAGCCCCCGTAACGGACAGCCTTACGAGCAGTACTTC. It yields the protein CASSPRNGQPYEQYF.

The V and J genes are TRBV6-5 and TRBJ2-1, with TRBD2 identical over 11 bases. The CDR3 has 16 residues. With 0 bases clipped from V and 7 bases from J, the junction kept 5 bases outside the gene matches. From germline, CDR1 is MNHEY and CDR2 SVGAGI. CDR3 bases: TGTGCCAGCAGTTACTCGAGACTAGCGGGATCGAATGAGCAGTTCTTC. It encodes CASSYSRLAGSNEQFF.

This clonotype showed up many times. The rearrangement uses TRBV7-9 and TRBJ2-7; 7 bases match TRBD2. Germline CDR1 reads SEHNR; CDR2 reads FQNEAQ (reference sequence). V lost 0 bases to trimming and J lost 0 bases; unmatched junction nucleotides: 8. The CDR3 spans 17 residues. This CDR3 reads CASSLAVTSEGSYEQYF. The CDR3 nucleotides read TGTGCCAGCAGCTTAGCCGTCACTAGCGAGGGCTCCTACGAGCAGTACTTC.

The sample holds a few counts of this clonotype. The V gene is TRBV5-1, the J gene TRBJ2-7; D perhaps matches TRBD1 (5 bases). V lost 1 base, J lost 5 bases, and 10 bases lay in between. The germline gives CDR1 SGHRS, CDR2 YFSETQ. This CDR3 spans 13 amino acids. Written as DNA, the CDR3 is TGCGCCAGCAGCTTGTCCAGGGCGCACGAGCAGTACTTC. Encoded protein: CASSLSRAHEQYF.

This chain uses TRBV6-5 with TRBJ2-2, with a possible D match to TRBD1 (6 bases). V was pared by 0 bases and J by 6 bases, with 8 bases between. The germline CDR1 and CDR2 sequences are MNHEY and SVGAGI. The CDR3 spans 14 residues. The CDR3 region is CASSYSRGSGELFF. The DNA of the CDR3 is TGTGCCAGCAGTTACTCGAGGGGGTCCGGGGAGCTGTTTTTT.

In its sample, this clonotype was seen many times. The rearrangement links TRBV6-1 to TRBJ1-5; D gene unclear. Per germline, CDR1 MNHNS and CDR2 SASEGT. Trimming cost V 7 bases and J 1 base, with 17 bases left between them. The CDR3 length is 16 residues. The CDR3 DNA follows: TGTGCCAGCAAACCTGTGTTTGGGTTGAGCAATCAGCCCCAGCATTTT. This gives the protein CASKPVFGLSNQPQHF.

This clonotype was counted only a few times. The gene calls are TRBV20-1 and TRBJ2-7; tentative D call: TRBD1 (6 bases). Germline CDR1 and CDR2: DFQATT and SNEGSKA (reference sequence). The CDR3 contains 13 residues. V was pared by 3 bases and J by 2 bases, with 11 bases between. CDR3: CSASYRAAYEQYF. For the CDR3, the DNA is TGCAGTGCTAGTTACAGGGCAGCCTACGAGCAGTACTTC.

This clonotype has just a few counts. V is TRBV20-1 and J is TRBJ2-3; D possibly corresponds to TRBD2 (5 bases). The V gene lost 1 base and the J gene lost 14 bases, with 13 bases spanning the gap. From germline, CDR1 is DFQATT and CDR2 SNEGSKA (reference sequence). The CDR3 is 11 residues long. For the CDR3, the DNA is TGCAGTGCTAGAGGAAACGGGGATCGGTATTTT. It codes for CSARGNGDRYF.

This chain links TRBV15 with TRBJ2-1; no definite D call. Per germline, CDR1 LNHNV and CDR2 YYDKDF (reference sequence). V was clipped by 8 bases and J by 7 bases, with 12 bases between them. The CDR3 is 12 residues long. The CDR3 reads CATQSMGNEQFF. CDR3 coding DNA: TGTGCCACCCAGAGTATGGGGAATGAGCAGTTCTTC.

This clonotype was found many times. This chain uses TRBV12-3 or TRBV12-4 with TRBJ1-5; D gene ambiguous. V was shortened by 2 bases and J by 0 bases, with 11 bases between the two germline ends. CDR3 size: 16 residues. The CDR3 loop reads CASSLWVSNSNQPQHF. Written as DNA, the CDR3 is TGTGCCAGCAGTTTATGGGTCAGCAATAGCAATCAGCCCCAGCATTTT.

There are many counts of this clonotype. V usage is TRBV4-1 and J usage is TRBJ2-5; D unclear. The V end was cut by 1 base, the J end by 3 bases, with 6 bases between. The CDR3 loop spans 13 amino acids. Germline V gene data show CDR1 as MGHRA and CDR2 as YSYEKL. CDR3 DNA sequence: TGCGCCAGCAGCCAAGTCGGTGAAGAGACCCAGTACTTC. This translates into CASSQVGEETQYF.

Only a few counts were recorded for this clonotype. This chain uses TRBV20-1 with TRBJ2-1, with 11 bases matching TRBD2. The CDR3 is made up of 15 amino acids. V shed 2 bases, J shed 9 bases, and the junction held 9 bases outside the gene matches. Germline V gene lookup returns CDR1 DFQATT and CDR2 SNEGSKA (reference sequence). This CDR3 is CSARRSGGVRGEQFF. CDR3 nucleotides: TGCAGTGCTAGACGTAGCGGGGGGGTTCGAGGTGAGCAGTTCTTC.

This rearrangement joins TRBV5-4 to TRBJ1-6; TRBD1 aligns across 9 bases. Germline V CDR1 and CDR2: SGHNT, YYREEE (reference sequence). The V segment lost 4 bases and the J segment 6 bases; nucleotides outside the gene matches: 5. CDR3 size: 15 residues. Here the CDR3 reads CASSLPGQGNSPLHF. The CDR3, as DNA: TGTGCCAGCAGCCTACCGGGACAGGGTAATTCACCCCTCCACTTT.

This chain connects TRBV20-1 to TRBJ2-5, with no clear D. CDR3 size: 12 residues. Germline assignment: CDR1 DFQATT and CDR2 SNEGSKA (reference sequence). V dropped 5 bases and J dropped 2 bases, with 9 bases sitting between them. The CDR3 reads CSAGVTQETQYF. CDR3 nucleotides: TGCAGTGCTGGGGTAACACAAGAGACCCAGTACTTC.

V usage is TRBV20-1 and J usage is TRBJ2-7; 11 nucleotides align to TRBD2. The length of the CDR3 is 14 residues. The germline CDR1 and CDR2 sequences are DFQATT and SNEGSKA (reference sequence). V shed 5 bases and J 2 bases; nucleotides not matched to a gene: 5. CDR3: CSASGTSGTYEQYF. The DNA for the CDR3 is TGCAGTGCTTCAGGGACTAGCGGCACCTACGAGCAGTACTTC.

This clonotype came up many times. The chain couples TRBV5-5 to TRBJ2-2, with TRBD1 as a possible D gene (6 bases). Trimming took off 2 bases at V and 4 bases at J, with 12 bases between the two ends. CDR1 is SGHKS, CDR2 YYEKEE, per germline (reference sequence). The CDR3 sequence is 15 residues long. The CDR3 reads CASSFPQGPTGELFF. The CDR3, as DNA: TGTGCCAGCAGCTTCCCACAGGGTCCCACCGGGGAGCTGTTTTTT.

This chain joins TRBV20-1 and TRBJ2-3; tentatively, D is TRBD1 (5 bases). This CDR3 contains 14 residues. The V and J ends lost 4 bases and 6 bases respectively, with 17 bases between them. The germline CDR1 and CDR2 sequences are DFQATT and SNEGSKA (reference sequence). The CDR3 here is CSATVGQYPDTQYF. The CDR3 DNA reads as TGCAGTGCTACCGTGGGGCAGTATCCCGATACGCAGTATTTT.